One sample yielded the 22 T cell receptor beta chains listed below, sequenced in a study of T cells in Graves' hyperthyroidism and ophthalmopathy. TCR beta CDR3 region amplification was performed from RNA transcripts. TCR CDR3 regions were first amplified by RT-PCR with HTBI primers. Via MiXCR, TCRdb re-called the multiplex PCR reads, giving one row per CDR3 protein. Among over 350,000 distinct CDR3 sequences listed, roughly 14% were seen once. Sequenced material: blood. The receptors stem from a man between 18 and 29 years old with Graves' ophthalmopathy.

J is TRBJ1-2 and V is TRBV12-3 or TRBV12-4; 9 bases line up with TRBD1. This CDR3 spans 15 amino acids. The trim removed 5 bases at V and 4 bases at J, leaving 8 bases unmatched. CDR3 sequence: CASSIQDRGFYGYTF. The CDR3 DNA reads TGTGCCAGCAGTATCCAGGACAGGGGATTCTATGGCTACACCTTC.

A note on this clonotype: A much more abundant neighbour one base away suggests this may be a read error. This sequence joins TRBV24-1 and TRBJ2-1; maybe TRBD1 (6 bases). Trimming stripped 12 bases from V and 10 bases from J, with 18 bases between. Per germline, CDR1 KGHDR and CDR2 SFDVKD. There are 12 residues in the CDR3. The CDR3 DNA sequence: TGTGCCCCGAACAGGGAGTTCAACGAGCAGTTCTTC. This gives the protein CAPNREFNEQFF.

This clonotype was seen repeatedly, ten times or more. This chain links TRBV18 with TRBJ1-2, with D perhaps TRBD1 (6 bases). Trimming took off 4 bases at V and 3 bases at J, with 9 bases between the two ends. Germline V CDR1 and CDR2: KGHSH, LQKENI. The CDR3 has 13 residues. CDR3 loop: CASSQDRDYGYTF. CDR3 coding DNA: TGTGCCAGCTCACAGGACAGAGACTATGGCTACACCTTC. The variable domain in full, with the rest retrieved from reference TRBV18 and TRBJ1-2, is NAGVMQNPRHLVRRRGQEARLRCSPMKGHSHVYWYRQLPEEGLKFMVYLQKENIIDESGMPKERFSAEFPKEGPSILRIQQVVRGDSAAYFCASSQDRDYGYTFGSGTRLTVV.

This clonotype was seen ten or more times. This CDR3 is CASSSMFRGLEYNEQFF. CDR3 coding DNA: TGTGCCAGCAGCTCTATGTTCCGAGGACTAGAGTACAATGAGCAGTTCTTC. This chain links TRBV7-8 with TRBJ2-1; TRBD2 matches at 7 bases. V was pared by 4 bases and J by 4 bases, with 13 bases of the junction left unmatched. CDR3 size: 17 residues. Germline CDR1 is SGHVS and CDR2 is FQNEAQ.

This clonotype was detected only a few times. The chain employs TRBV6-1 and TRBJ1-5, with D perhaps TRBD1 (6 bases). Germline loops: CDR1 MNHNS, CDR2 SASEGT. CDR3 length: 17 amino acids. V lost 5 bases, J lost 7 bases, and 24 bases lay in between. CDR3 in DNA: TGTGCCAGCAGTACAGGCTCTGGGGGGGGGGCCTGGCAGCCCCAGCATTTT. It is translated as CASSTGSGGGAWQPQHF.

This clonotype was detected a few times. The chain links TRBV19 to TRBJ2-3, with D perhaps being TRBD1 or TRBD2 (5 bases each). Trimming removed 3 bases at V and 0 bases at J, with 10 bases between. Germline CDR1 is LNHDA and CDR2 is SQIVND (reference sequence). The CDR3 extends over 15 amino acids. CDR3 sequence: CASSMAGGSTDTQYF. In DNA, the CDR3 is TGTGCCAGTAGTATGGCTGGGGGAAGCACAGATACGCAGTATTTT. The full variable domain, rest sourced from reference TRBV19 and TRBJ2-3, is DGGITQSPKYLFRKEGQNVTLSCEQNLNHDAMYWYRQDPGQGLRLIYYSQIVNDFQKGDIAEGYSVSREKKESFPLTVTSAQKNPTAFYLCASSMAGGSTDTQYFGPGTRLTVL.

At least ten counts were recorded for this clonotype. The chain has TRBV4-1 and TRBJ1-2; 8 bases are shared with TRBD1. The CDR3 is 16 residues long. With V trimmed by 3 bases and J by 1 base, 7 bases remained unmatched. Germline V gene data show CDR1 as MGHRA and CDR2 as YSYEKL. The CDR3 is CASSHRTGPNNYGYTF. The CDR3 nucleotides are TGCGCCAGCAGCCACCGGACAGGGCCGAATAACTATGGCTACACCTTC.

This clonotype has ten or more counts. The chain has TRBV28 and TRBJ1-2, with a weak D call TRBD1 (5 bases). The V and J ends lost 6 bases and 3 bases respectively, with 17 bases between them. The length of the CDR3 is 15 residues. Germline CDR1 is MDHEN and CDR2 is SYDVKM. In DNA, the CDR3 is TGTGCCAGCAGCGCCGGGGGAGGGGTCTACTATGGCTACACCTTC. This sequence encodes CASSAGGGVYYGYTF.

The table lists this clonotype with a few counts. This chain joins TRBV7-9 and TRBJ1-3, with TRBD1 as a possible D gene (5 bases). V was trimmed by 1 base and J by 3 bases, leaving 7 bases between them. CDR3 size: 14 residues. CDR1 is SEHNR, CDR2 FQNEAQ, per germline (reference sequence). CDR3 in DNA: TGTGCCAGCAGCTTAGGGGACCGTGGAAACACCATATATTTT. Protein: CASSLGDRGNTIYF.

This clonotype came up a few times. This sequence joins TRBV10-3 and TRBJ1-1; no clear D gene. V lost 7 bases and J 0 bases, leaving 6 bases between the germline ends. CDR1 and CDR2 (germline): ENHRY, SYGVKD. CDR3 length: 12 amino acids. The CDR3 bases are TGTGCCATCAAACAGCTGAACACTGAAGCTTTCTTT. Its protein product is CAIKQLNTEAFF.

This clonotype was counted between two and nine times. The rearrangement links TRBV18 to TRBJ2-3, with D perhaps matching TRBD1 (6 bases). Trimming took off 8 bases at V and 3 bases at J, with 18 bases between the two ends. This CDR3 comprises 15 residues. The germline CDR1 and CDR2 sequences are KGHSH and LQKENI. The CDR3 region is CASLTGSISTDTQYF. Here the CDR3 DNA reads TGTGCCAGCCTGACAGGAAGTATCTCTACAGATACGCAGTATTTT.

This clonotype appeared many times. The chain recombines TRBV24-1 with TRBJ2-3; D gene uncertain. Germline-derived CDR1 and CDR2 are KGHDR and SFDVKD. The CDR3 sequence is 16 residues long. Trimming cost V 0 bases and J 2 bases, with 11 bases left between them. CDR3 nucleotide sequence: TGTGCCACCAGTGATTTGAGTGGGAACCCCACAGATACGCAGTATTTT. It translates to CATSDLSGNPTDTQYF.

This clonotype appeared many times. This chain uses TRBV6-1 with TRBJ1-6; D perhaps matches TRBD1 (5 bases). The CDR3 extends over 15 amino acids. Germline V gene data show CDR1 as MNHNS and CDR2 as SASEGT. V was shortened by 10 bases and J by 9 bases, with 22 bases between the two germline ends. CDR3 bases: TGTGCCACTTATCCTACCGGATGGGGCGGTTCACCCCTCCACTTT. Encoded protein: CATYPTGWGGSPLHF.

This clonotype was seen a handful of times. This chain links TRBV4-2 with TRBJ2-1; 13 bases agree with TRBD2. Germline V CDR1 and CDR2: LGHNA, YNFKEQ. With 3 bases clipped from V and 8 bases from J, the junction kept 13 bases outside the gene matches. The CDR3 is 18 residues long. The CDR3 DNA sequence: TGTGCCAGCAGCCAGAGGGAGACTAGCGGGGGGTCTAAGGATGAGCAGTTCTTC. Its translation is CASSQRETSGGSKDEQFF.

This clonotype was recorded many times. The chain recombines TRBV20-1 with TRBJ2-7, with a weak D call TRBD2 (6 bases). CDR1 DFQATT and CDR2 SNEGSKA come from the germline V gene (reference sequence). The CDR3 is 14 amino acids. V lost 0 bases and J lost 4, with 13 bases in between. CDR3: CSARDTAGSYEQYF. CDR3 in DNA: TGCAGTGCTAGAGATACCGCGGGGTCGTACGAGCAGTACTTC.

In this sample, this clonotype turned up many times. V is TRBV11-3 and J is TRBJ2-1; the D is unclear. The germline CDR1 and CDR2 sequences are SGHNT and YENEEA. This CDR3 is 12 amino acids long. The V end was cut by 7 bases, the J end by 6 bases, with 10 bases between. CDR3 in amino acids: CASKGGFNEQFF. The CDR3 DNA is TGTGCCAGCAAGGGTGGGTTCAATGAGCAGTTCTTC.

This clonotype came up many times. This rearrangement joins TRBV5-5 to TRBJ2-3; D is possibly TRBD1 or TRBD2 (5 bases each). The germline V gene encodes CDR1 SGHKS and CDR2 YYEKEE (reference sequence). The CDR3 extends over 17 amino acids. The V end was cut by 4 bases, the J end by 1 base, with 19 bases between. Written as DNA, the CDR3 is TGTGCCAGCAGCGCTGCCGCTGGGACCTACGGCACAGATACGCAGTATTTT. This sequence encodes CASSAAAGTYGTDTQYF. The whole variable domain, remainder taken from reference TRBV5-5 and TRBJ2-3, is DAGVTQSPTHLIKTRGQQVTLRCSPISGHKSVSWYQQVLGQGPQFIFQYYEKEERGRGNFPDRFSARQFPNYSSELNVNALLLGDSALYLCASSAAAGTYGTDTQYFGPGTRLTVL.

This rearrangement joins TRBV5-6 to TRBJ1-5, with 7 bases aligning to TRBD1. The V gene end was trimmed by 3 bases and the J gene end by 6 bases; junction bases not matched to a gene: 6. The CDR3 length is 14 residues. CDR1 and CDR2 from the germline V gene are SGHDT and YYEEEE. The CDR3 is CASSWMGQTQPQHF. CDR3 DNA: TGTGCCAGCAGCTGGATGGGACAGACTCAGCCCCAGCATTTT.

This clonotype came up many times. The chain links TRBV11-1 to TRBJ2-3, with TRBD2 matching 9 bases. The V gene's germline CDR1 is SGHAT and CDR2 FQDESV (reference sequence). With V trimmed by 2 bases and J by 11 bases, 20 bases remained unmatched. This CDR3 region has 18 residues. CDR3 protein: CASSLNPAPSGASGVQYF. For the CDR3, the DNA is TGTGCCAGCAGCTTAAACCCCGCCCCTAGCGGGGCCAGCGGGGTGCAGTATTTT.

This clonotype has just a few counts. The chain recombines TRBV6-1 with TRBJ2-1; 10 nucleotides match TRBD2. This CDR3 spans 15 amino acids. The germline gives CDR1 MNHNS, CDR2 SASEGT. With V trimmed by 1 base and J by 4 bases, 1 base remained unmatched. The CDR3 DNA follows: TGTGCCAGCAGTGAAGGTAGCGGGAGGTACAATGAGCAGTTCTTC. Amino acid sequence: CASSEGSGRYNEQFF.

The chain uses TRBV27 and TRBJ2-7; possibly TRBD2 for D (6 bases). Trimming removed 3 bases from V and 2 bases from J, with 17 bases in between. Germline V gene data show CDR1 as MNHEY and CDR2 as SMNVEV (reference sequence). This CDR3 is 16 amino acids long. CDR3 nucleotides: TGTGCCAGCAGTTTGGAGGGCCACCGAACTCCCTACGAGCAGTACTTC. This gives the protein CASSLEGHRTPYEQYF.

The chain links TRBV24-1 to TRBJ1-2; D is uncertain. The germline V gene encodes CDR1 KGHDR and CDR2 SFDVKD. The CDR3 has 13 residues. Deletions cut 2 bases from V and 14 bases from J, with 17 bases between. CDR3 sequence reads: CATSDWLSELFTF. CDR3 bases: TGTGCCACCAGTGATTGGTTGTCTGAGCTCTTTACCTTC.